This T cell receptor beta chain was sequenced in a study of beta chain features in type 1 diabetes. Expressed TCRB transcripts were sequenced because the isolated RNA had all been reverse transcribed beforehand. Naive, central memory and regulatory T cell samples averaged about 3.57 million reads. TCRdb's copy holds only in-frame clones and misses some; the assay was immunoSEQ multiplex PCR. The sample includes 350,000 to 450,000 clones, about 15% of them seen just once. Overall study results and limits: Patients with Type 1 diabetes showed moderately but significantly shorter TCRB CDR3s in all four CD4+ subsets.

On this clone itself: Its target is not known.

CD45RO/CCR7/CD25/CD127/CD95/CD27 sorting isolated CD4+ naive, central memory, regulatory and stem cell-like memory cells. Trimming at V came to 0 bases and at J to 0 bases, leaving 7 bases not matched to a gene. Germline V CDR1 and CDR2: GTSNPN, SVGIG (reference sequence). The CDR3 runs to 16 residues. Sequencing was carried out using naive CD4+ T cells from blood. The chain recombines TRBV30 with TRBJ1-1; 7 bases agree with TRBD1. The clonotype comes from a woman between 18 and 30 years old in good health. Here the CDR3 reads CAWSVPDRSMNTEAFF. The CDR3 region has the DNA TGTGCCTGGAGTGTACCGGACAGGTCCATGAACACTGAAGCTTTCTTT.